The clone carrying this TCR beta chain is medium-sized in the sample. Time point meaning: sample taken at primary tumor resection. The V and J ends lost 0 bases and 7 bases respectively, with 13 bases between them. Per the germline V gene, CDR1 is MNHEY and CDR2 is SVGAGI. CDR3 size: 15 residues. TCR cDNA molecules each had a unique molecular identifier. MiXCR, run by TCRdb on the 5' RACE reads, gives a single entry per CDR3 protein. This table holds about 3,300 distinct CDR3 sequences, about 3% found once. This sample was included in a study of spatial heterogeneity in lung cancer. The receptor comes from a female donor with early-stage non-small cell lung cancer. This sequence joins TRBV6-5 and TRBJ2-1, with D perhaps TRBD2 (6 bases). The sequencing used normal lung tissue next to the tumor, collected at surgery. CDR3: CASSYSAGPGNEQFF. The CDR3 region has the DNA TGTGCCAGCAGTTACTCAGCGGGTCCTGGGAATGAGCAGTTCTTC.